These 21 T cell receptor beta chains originate from one sample sequenced in a study of control samples from healthy donors and cancer patients. The assay was immunoSEQ multiplex PCR, and TCRdb's table has in-frame clones only and misses some. The sample shows tens of thousands of clones, around 95% of them seen only once. What was sequenced was blood. The receptor set was obtained from a man younger than 45 in good health.

The chain links TRBV27 to TRBJ2-3; 8 bases are shared with TRBD2. Looked up from germline, CDR1 is MNHEY and CDR2 is SMNVEV (reference sequence). This CDR3 has 16 amino acids. Trimming at V came to 4 bases and at J to 0 bases, leaving 6 bases not matched to a gene. CDR3 coding DNA: TGTGCCAGCAGTTCTCGAAGCGGGAGCAGCACAGATACGCAGTATTTT. This sequence encodes CASSSRSGSSTDTQYF.

As to this clone: Different DNA sequences within this sample yield the same CDR3. V is TRBV7-9 and J is TRBJ1-5; the D gene is possibly TRBD1 (6 bases). The V gene's germline CDR1 is SEHNR and CDR2 FQNEAQ (reference sequence). Trimming removed 3 bases from V and 5 bases from J, with 14 bases in between. This CDR3 spans 15 amino acids. This CDR3 is CASSFGGGLDQPQHF. The CDR3 region has the DNA TGTGCCAGCAGCTTCGGCGGGGGCCTGGATCAGCCCCAGCATTTT.

The chain is built from TRBV9 and TRBJ2-3, with D hard to call. Germline assignment: CDR1 SGDLS and CDR2 YYNGEE. The CDR3 has 15 amino acids. Trimming cost V 4 bases and J 1 base, with 13 bases left between them. CDR3 region: CASSPLVSRTDTQYF. DNA for the CDR3: TGTGCCAGCAGCCCCCTTGTGAGTCGCACAGATACGCAGTATTTT.

The chain couples TRBV6-4 to TRBJ2-7; the match to TRBD2 covers 7 bases. The germline V gene encodes CDR1 MRHNA and CDR2 SNTAGT. With V trimmed by 2 bases and J by 2 bases, 3 bases remained unmatched. The CDR3 loop spans 14 amino acids. In DNA form, the CDR3 reads TGTGCCAGCAGTGACCGGGGGGAGACCTACGAGCAGTACTTC. It specifies CASSDRGETYEQYF.

CDR3 DNA sequence: TGCGCCAGCAGCGGCACTTCCCGGGACAGGAGCAACACCGGGGAGCTGTTTTTT. Its protein is CASSGTSRDRSNTGELFF. V is TRBV5-1 and J is TRBJ2-2; 8 positions match TRBD1. The CDR3 contains 18 residues. Germline values: CDR1 SGHRS, CDR2 YFSETQ. V lost 4 bases and J lost 2; bases outside the gene matches: 13.

The chain is built from TRBV7-8 and TRBJ1-1; TRBD1 aligns across 8 bases. The CDR3 spans 13 residues. CDR1 is SGHVS and CDR2 is FQNEAQ in the germline V gene. V was clipped by 5 bases and J by 8 bases; unmatched bases: 7. In nucleotides, the CDR3 is TGTGCCAGCAGCCCACCAGGGACAGGAGAAGCTTTCTTT. This translates into CASSPPGTGEAFF.

This clone was seen only a few times. The V call is TRBV19, the J call TRBJ1-2; 8 positions match TRBD1. There are 15 residues in the CDR3. Germline V CDR1 and CDR2: LNHDA, SQIVND (reference sequence). V shed 7 bases and J 4 bases; nucleotides not matched to a gene: 11. CDR3 bases: TGTGCCAGTATCCCCTCCTCGACAGGGGCCTATGGCTACACCTTC. Its protein is CASIPSSTGAYGYTF.

The gene calls are TRBV28 and TRBJ2-7; D ambiguous. The V end lost 3 bases, the J end lost 6 bases, and 6 bases lay between the germline ends. The CDR3 loop spans 11 amino acids. Germline CDR1 MDHEN, CDR2 SYDVKM. The CDR3 sequence: CASSLKGEQYF. The CDR3 bases are TGTGCCAGCAGTTTGAAGGGCGAGCAGTACTTC.

The genes are TRBV7-8 and TRBJ1-5; possible D gene TRBD1, 6 bases. The CDR3 sequence is 14 residues long. Germline-derived CDR1 and CDR2 are SGHVS and FQNEAQ. The V end was cut by 1 base, the J end by 7 bases, with 11 bases between. In nucleotides, the CDR3 is TGTGCCAGCAGCTTAGACAGGGACCGACAGCCCCAGCATTTT. Protein: CASSLDRDRQPQHF.

The gene calls are TRBV27 and TRBJ2-2; tentatively, D is TRBD1 (6 bases). Looked up from germline, CDR1 is MNHEY and CDR2 is SMNVEV (reference sequence). V was cut by 3 bases and J by 2 bases, with 13 bases left in between. The CDR3 spans 16 residues. The CDR3 protein is CASSLSWTANTGELFF. In nucleotides, the CDR3 is TGTGCCAGCAGTTTGAGTTGGACAGCTAACACCGGGGAGCTGTTTTTT.

The chain combines TRBV12-3 or TRBV12-4 with TRBJ2-7; D gene unclear. The V gene lost 6 bases and the J gene lost 1 base, with 4 bases spanning the gap. The CDR3 sequence is 11 residues long. The chain's CDR3 is CASSTSYEQYF. CDR3 sequence (DNA): TGTGCCAGCAGCACTTCCTACGAGCAGTACTTC.

This rearrangement joins TRBV3-1 (or the pseudogene TRBV3-2) to TRBJ1-2; 8 bases match TRBD1. V was clipped by 2 bases and J by 3 bases; unmatched bases: 2. Germline lookup yields CDR1 LGHDT and CDR2 YNNKEL (reference sequence). The CDR3 loop spans 14 amino acids. Here the CDR3 DNA reads TGTGCCAGCAGCCAAACGACAGGGGACTATGGCTACACCTTC. Protein sequence: CASSQTTGDYGYTF.

The J gene is TRBJ1-6, the V gene TRBV7-3, with 7 bases aligning to TRBD1. The CDR3 sequence is 13 residues long. V trimming: 4 bases; J trimming: 8 bases; junction bases outside the gene matches: 2. Germline V lookup: CDR1 SGHTA, CDR2 FQGTGA. The CDR3 nucleotides are TGTGCCAGCAGCTACAGGGGCGATTCACCCCTCCACTTT. Translated, it gives CASSYRGDSPLHF.

V usage is TRBV5-8 and J usage is TRBJ2-7; D possibly uses TRBD1 or TRBD2 (6 bases each). V was clipped by 7 bases and J by 5 bases, with 19 bases between them. Per the germline V gene, CDR1 is SGHTS and CDR2 is YDEGEE. The CDR3 extends over 14 amino acids. CDR3 DNA: TGTGCCAGCGGGAGGACAGCCTTCGGGGACGAGCAGTACTTC. It yields the protein CASGRTAFGDEQYF.

This chain joins TRBV24-1 and TRBJ1-4; 7 bases match TRBD1. CDR1 is KGHDR, CDR2 SFDVKD, per germline. V was pared by 9 bases and J by 5 bases, with 11 bases of the junction left unmatched. The CDR3 contains 15 residues. CDR3 residues: CATGSKQGNNEKLFF. CDR3 coding DNA: TGTGCCACCGGGTCTAAACAGGGGAACAATGAAAAACTGTTTTTT.

The genes are TRBV19 and TRBJ2-7; the match to TRBD1 covers 7 bases. The CDR3 spans 13 residues. Germline CDR1 reads LNHDA; CDR2 reads SQIVND (reference sequence). V dropped 6 bases and J dropped 0; count of bases not matched to a gene: 2. CDR3 region: CASRRTGSYEQYF. Here the CDR3 DNA reads TGTGCCAGTAGGAGGACAGGCTCCTACGAGCAGTACTTC.

This rearrangement joins TRBV5-6 to TRBJ1-2, with 7 bases identical to TRBD1. The J segment lost 2 bases and the V segment lost 4 bases, leaving 5 bases of the junction unmatched. This CDR3 is 14 amino acids long. Germline V lookup: CDR1 SGHDT, CDR2 YYEEEE. The CDR3 DNA is TGTGCCAGCAGCGCCGGGACAGTGAACTATGGCTACACCTTC. Its protein is CASSAGTVNYGYTF.

The chain has TRBV7-3 and TRBJ2-3; D is unclear. The CDR3 is 13 amino acids. Trimming took 2 bases from V and 3 from J, leaving 6 bases between them. CDR1 and CDR2 from the germline V gene are SGHTA and FQGTGA. The CDR3: CASSLDSTDTQYF. For the CDR3, the DNA is TGTGCCAGCAGCTTAGACTCAACAGATACGCAGTATTTT.

This clone occurred once. The chain links TRBV7-9 to TRBJ1-1, with a possible D match to TRBD1 (6 bases). This CDR3 is built from 20 residues. The V and J ends lost 5 bases and 1 base respectively, with 29 bases between them. CDR1 is SEHNR, CDR2 FQNEAQ, per germline (reference sequence). The CDR3 spells CASSISPGQKLREKNTEAFF. Written as DNA, the CDR3 is TGTGCCAGCAGCATATCCCCTGGACAGAAACTACGGGAGAAGAACACTGAAGCTTTCTTT.

The V and J genes are TRBV6-5 and TRBJ1-6, with D tentatively TRBD1 (5 bases). CDR1 is MNHEY, CDR2 SVGAGI, per germline. The germline V and J ends were trimmed by 7 bases and 8 bases, with 18 bases remaining between them. This CDR3 has 15 amino acids. The CDR3 loop is CASTQTGQGDSPLHF. CDR3 coding DNA: TGTGCCAGCACCCAGACGGGGCAGGGAGATTCACCCCTCCACTTT.

The chain's CDR3 is CASSSLAGGLNEQFF. CDR3 coding DNA: TGTGCCAGCAGTTCGTTAGCGGGGGGGCTCAATGAGCAGTTCTTC. The chain uses TRBV11-3 and TRBJ2-1, with 11 bases lining up with TRBD2. CDR3 length: 15 residues. Germline CDR1 reads SGHNT; CDR2 reads YENEEA. V lost 6 bases and J lost 6; bases outside the gene matches: 7.